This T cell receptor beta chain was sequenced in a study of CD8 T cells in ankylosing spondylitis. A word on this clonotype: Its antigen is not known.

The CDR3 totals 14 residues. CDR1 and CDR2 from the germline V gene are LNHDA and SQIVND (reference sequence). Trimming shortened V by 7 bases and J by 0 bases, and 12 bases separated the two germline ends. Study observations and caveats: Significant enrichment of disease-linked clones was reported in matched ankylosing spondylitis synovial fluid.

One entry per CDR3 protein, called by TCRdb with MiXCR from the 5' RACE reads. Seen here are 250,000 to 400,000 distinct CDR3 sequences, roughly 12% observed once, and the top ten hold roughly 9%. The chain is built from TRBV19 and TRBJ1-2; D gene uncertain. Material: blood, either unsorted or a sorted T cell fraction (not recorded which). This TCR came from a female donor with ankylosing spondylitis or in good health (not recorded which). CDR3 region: CASTPASSNYGYTF. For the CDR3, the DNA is TGTGCCAGTACTCCGGCATCCTCTAACTATGGCTACACCTTC. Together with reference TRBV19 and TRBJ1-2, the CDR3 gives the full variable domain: DGGITQSPKYLFRKEGQNVTLSCEQNLNHDAMYWYRQDPGQGLRLIYYSQIVNDFQKGDIAEGYSVSREKKESFPLTVTSAQKNPTAFYLCASTPASSNYGYTFGSGTRLTVV.